The 10 T cell receptor beta chains below come from one sample, sequenced in a study of blood T cell repertoires in COVID-19. Data came from immunoSEQ multiplex PCR; TCRdb stores just in-frame clones and leaves some out. The sample lists more than 400,000 clones, 70% to 90% occurring once. Sequencing was carried out using peripheral blood. These receptor sequences come from a human donor in a cohort sampled during active COVID-19.

This chain joins TRBV9 and TRBJ2-2; D is undetermined. CDR1 and CDR2 from the germline V gene are SGDLS and YYNGEE. Trimming cost V 4 bases and J 6 bases, with 7 bases left between them. This CDR3 is built from 12 residues. CDR3 nucleotide sequence: TGTGCCAGCAGCCTCGACTCCGGGGAGCTGTTTTTT. This sequence encodes CASSLDSGELFF.

The V and J genes are TRBV2 and TRBJ2-5, with 8 bases identical to TRBD2. V shed 7 bases and J 7 bases; nucleotides not matched to a gene: 11. The CDR3 runs 14 residues. Germline loops: CDR1 SNHLY, CDR2 FYNNEI. The CDR3 here is CASNPTGGPGTQYF. CDR3 coding DNA: TGTGCCAGCAACCCAACGGGGGGGCCCGGGACCCAGTACTTC.

The V and J genes are TRBV9 and TRBJ2-7, with a possible D match to TRBD1 (5 bases). This CDR3 region has 15 residues. Germline-derived CDR1 and CDR2 are SGDLS and YYNGEE. Trimming took off 0 bases at V and 0 bases at J, with 10 bases between the two ends. In nucleotides, the CDR3 is TGTGCCAGCAGCGTAGGCAGTAGGGGCTCCTACGAGCAGTACTTC. It is translated as CASSVGSRGSYEQYF. Drawing the rest from reference TRBV9 and TRBJ2-7, the complete variable domain is DSGVTQTPKHLITATGQRVTLRCSPRSGDLSVYWYQQSLDQGLQFLIQYYNGEERAKGNILERFSAQQFPDLHSELNLSSLELGDSALYFCASSVGSRGSYEQYFGPGTRLTVT.

V gene TRBV18 combines with J gene TRBJ2-7; a weak D match, TRBD2 (6 bases). V was trimmed by 2 bases and J by 4 bases, leaving 18 bases between them. The CDR3 is made up of 16 amino acids. Per the germline V gene, CDR1 is KGHSH and CDR2 is LQKENI. CDR3 nucleotides: TGTGCCAGCTCACCAGCCCCAGCCGGGCGGGGATACGAGCAGTACTTC. This translates into CASSPAPAGRGYEQYF. The whole variable domain, remainder taken from reference TRBV18 and TRBJ2-7, is NAGVMQNPRHLVRRRGQEARLRCSPMKGHSHVYWYRQLPEEGLKFMVYLQKENIIDESGMPKERFSAEFPKEGPSILRIQQVVRGDSAAYFCASSPAPAGRGYEQYFGPGTRLTVT.

The rearrangement uses TRBV5-4 and TRBJ2-1, with 7 bases aligning to TRBD2. The ends lost 0 bases at V and 6 bases at J; junction bases unmatched: 6. Germline-derived CDR1 and CDR2 are SGHNT and YYREEE (reference sequence). The CDR3 loop spans 15 amino acids. DNA of the CDR3: TGTGCCAGCAGCTTGGGGGCGGGAGCGGGCAATGAGCAGTTCTTC. Translation: CASSLGAGAGNEQFF.

The chain joins TRBV7-6 to TRBJ1-1; D possibly corresponds to TRBD1 (5 bases). The germline V gene has CDR1 SGHVS and CDR2 FNYEAQ. V shed 3 bases and J shed 5 bases, with 10 bases lying between them. CDR3 length: 13 amino acids. The chain's CDR3 is CASSFSGKTEAFF. CDR3 DNA: TGTGCCAGCAGCTTCTCAGGGAAGACTGAAGCTTTCTTT.

This clone has more than one count but fewer than ten. The chain links TRBV28 to TRBJ1-2; D gene ambiguous. The CDR3 has 13 residues. Germline values: CDR1 MDHEN, CDR2 SYDVKM. The germline V and J ends were trimmed by 3 bases and 8 bases, with 13 bases remaining between them. The CDR3 nucleotides are TGTGCCAGCAGTTTTGAGGCCCGGGAGGGCTACACCTTC. Amino acids: CASSFEAREGYTF.

The CDR3 DNA is TGTGCCAGCTACCCAGGGACTAGCGACCGCAATGAGCAGTTCTTC. It encodes CASYPGTSDRNEQFF. The V gene is TRBV5-8, the J gene TRBJ2-1, with 10 bases lining up with TRBD2. V lost 7 bases to trimming and J lost 6 bases; unmatched junction nucleotides: 10. This CDR3 spans 15 amino acids. The V gene's germline CDR1 is SGHTS and CDR2 YDEGEE. The full variable domain, completed using reference TRBV5-8 and TRBJ2-1, is EAGVTQSPTHLIKTRGQQATLRCSPISGHTSVYWYQQALGLGLQFLLWYDEGEERNRGNFPPRFSGRQFPNYSSELNVNALELEDSALYLCASYPGTSDRNEQFFGPGTRLTVL.

This rearrangement joins TRBV29-1 to TRBJ2-2; D possibly corresponds to TRBD1 (6 bases). V lost 6 bases to trimming and J lost 7 bases, with 9 bases between them. The germline V gene encodes CDR1 SQVTM and CDR2 ANQGSEA. The length of the CDR3 is 11 residues. This CDR3 is CSVSQGGELFF. CDR3 DNA: TGCAGCGTGTCACAGGGCGGGGAGCTGTTTTTT.

The chain recombines TRBV7-8 with TRBJ1-5, with D uncertain. The CDR3 sequence is 19 residues long. V was trimmed by 4 bases and J by 1 base, leaving 23 bases between them. Germline V gene sequence: CDR1 SGHVS, CDR2 FQNEAQ. Here the CDR3 reads CASSSRVRGREISNQPQHF. The DNA for the CDR3 is TGTGCCAGCAGCTCCCGAGTACGAGGGAGGGAGATAAGCAATCAGCCCCAGCATTTT.